The present T cell receptor beta chain was sequenced within a study of T cell responses to AZD1222 COVID-19 vaccine. Deletions cut 4 bases from V and 2 bases from J, with 11 bases between. CDR3 length: 14 amino acids. The V gene's germline CDR1 is SGHTA and CDR2 FQGNSA. Using immunoSEQ multiplex PCR, the repertoire was profiled, and TCRdb retains in-frame clones only, with some absent. The sample has fewer than 150,000 clones, 80% to 95% seen once. This sequence joins TRBV7-2 and TRBJ1-2; a weak D match, TRBD1 (6 bases). The source is an adult who received the AZD1222 COVID-19 vaccine. Sequenced here: peripheral blood, sampled 28 days after the second AZD1222 dose. CDR3 region: CASSSQGQNYGYTF. The DNA for the CDR3 is TGTGCCAGCAGCTCTCAAGGACAGAACTATGGCTACACCTTC.